Sequencing of this T cell receptor beta chain was carried out in a study of T-cell memory formation after mild COVID-19. Study summary: Each donor largely had its own TCR clusters. Overall study results and limits: SARS-CoV-2 specificity of second-wave clones peaking day 37 was unconfirmed. Pre-infection memory held some responding clones, suggesting pre-existing cross-reactive T cells responded.

Germline CDR1 and CDR2: DFQATT and SNEGSKA (reference sequence). The V gene lost 4 bases and the J gene lost 2 bases, with 14 bases spanning the gap. The CDR3 spans 14 residues. TCRdb reprocessed the 5' RACE reads via MiXCR and lists one record per CDR3 protein. The sample includes some 600,000 distinct CDR3 sequences, around a sixth of them seen just once. As concerns this clonotype: Its antigen is unidentified.

This receptor was identified in an adult woman who had mild COVID-19 (a few samples of this study predate the infection). Cell type and time point are not known. The chain recombines TRBV20-1 with TRBJ1-2; D not resolved. The specimen sequenced was PBMCs or a T cell subset sorted from them (not recorded which). Here the CDR3 DNA reads TGCAGTGCTACCCGGGCCCAGAACAACTATGGCTACACCTTC. Translating it yields CSATRAQNNYGYTF.